The T cell receptor beta chain under discussion was sequenced for a study of response to subunit inactivated influenza vaccine (dated by TCRdb to the late 2010s). Looking at the study overall: To follow how T cells responded to a trivalent subunit inactivated influenza vaccine, the researchers relied on deep quantitative profiling of the T cell receptor repertoire. General conclusions and limits of the study: It was suggested by the authors that each seasonal influenza vaccination may recruit only a limited number of new T cells.

Library generation was performed with RT-PCR. Reads for this sample came from an Illumina HiSeq 2500. The raw public data were reprocessed by TCRdb itself: fastp quality trimming at Q25, MiXCR clonotype calling, in-frame beta chains only. Each entry merges the rows of one CDR3 protein and shows their most common DNA and genes. For this sample there are about 800,000 distinct CDR3 sequences; 21% appear just once. The ten largest account for roughly 10% of the sample. Points on this clonotype: No antigen is known for it. No base qualities exist here, and no much larger clone lies one base off it.

V drops 7 bases and J drops 5 bases, leaving 7 bases in between. Per the germline V gene, SQVTM is the CDR1 and ANQGSEA is the CDR2. The cysteine opens and the phenylalanine closes a CDR3 of 10 amino acids. Only the CDR3 region is kept as DNA, spanning 30 bases read in frame from base 1. This receptor was taken from a middle-aged man who received an inactivated influenza vaccine. Donor details come from another sample of the same person, matched by shared clones. The chain employs TRBV29-1 and TRBJ2-3; a confident D gene designation cannot be given. This material consisted of PBMCs from blood, taken about 5 days after vaccination. CDR3 protein: CSGWLDTQYF. At the DNA level, the sequence is TGCAGCGGATGGCTAGATACGCAGTATTTT.